These 15 T cell receptor beta chains were all obtained from the same sample, sequenced in a study of cytomegalovirus exposure and HLA in healthy donors. Generated by immunoSEQ multiplex PCR, the TCRdb table keeps only in-frame clones and is missing some. The sample has about 130,000 clones, 70% to 90% seen once. Sequencing was carried out using PBMCs. The receptors stem from a woman in her twenties or thirties in good health and CMV-seropositive.

For the CDR3, the DNA is TGTGTGGGACTAGCGGGAGGGCCATTCTACGAGCAGTACTTC. It codes for CVGLAGGPFYEQYF. This rearrangement joins TRBV15 to TRBJ2-7, with 16 bases identical to TRBD2. This CDR3 has 14 residues. CDR1 is LNHNV, CDR2 YYDKDF, per germline (reference sequence).

This rearrangement joins TRBV6-6 to TRBJ2-3; D is perhaps TRBD2 (6 bases). The CDR3 covers 16 residues. With 1 base removed from V and 0 bases from J, the gap between germline ends came to 11 bases. CDR1 is MNHNY and CDR2 is SVGAGI in the germline V gene (reference sequence). The CDR3: CASSYWAGRSTDTQYF. DNA of the CDR3: TGTGCCAGCAGTTACTGGGCGGGGCGTAGCACAGATACGCAGTATTTT.

Concerning this clone: Other nucleotide sequences in the sample specify the same CDR3. This chain connects TRBV18 to TRBJ2-5; D possibly corresponds to TRBD2 (6 bases). Trimming stripped 3 bases from V and 5 bases from J, with 10 bases between. The CDR3 runs to 13 residues. CDR1 is KGHSH and CDR2 is LQKENI in the germline V gene. For the CDR3, the DNA is TGTGCCAGCTCACCTCTCCGGGGGGAGACCCAGTACTTC. Residues: CASSPLRGETQYF.

The chain is built from TRBV28 and TRBJ2-1, with TRBD1 identical over 8 bases. Germline CDR1 and CDR2: MDHEN and SYDVKM. Germline trimming cut 2 bases from V and 16 bases from J; bases unmatched to any gene: 13. The CDR3 has 14 residues. CDR3 nucleotide sequence: TGTGCCAGCAGTTTACCCGGGACAGGCGGGAATCGATTCTTC. Its translation: CASSLPGTGGNRFF.

The rearrangement joins TRBV2 to TRBJ2-7; 9 bases map to TRBD1. The germline V gene has CDR1 SNHLY and CDR2 FYNNEI. V shed 4 bases, J shed 3 bases, and the junction held 7 bases outside the gene matches. The CDR3 consists of 15 residues. The CDR3 sequence is CASSVIGTGSYEQYF. The CDR3 DNA is TGTGCCAGCAGTGTAATCGGGACAGGGAGCTACGAGCAGTACTTC. Full variable domain (remainder filled in from reference TRBV2 and TRBJ2-7): EPEVTQTPSHQVTQMGQEVILRCVPISNHLYFYWYRQILGQKVEFLVSFYNNEISEKSEIFDDQFSVERPDGSNFTLKIRSTKLEDSAMYFCASSVIGTGSYEQYFGPGTRLTVT.

The chain employs TRBV10-2 and TRBJ2-7; 9 nucleotides agree with TRBD1. The length of the CDR3 is 14 residues. V trimming: 4 bases; J trimming: 5 bases; junction bases outside the gene matches: 6. In germline, CDR1 is WSHSY, CDR2 SAAADI. DNA of the CDR3: TGCGCCAGCAGTGTCGGGACAGGGTCGCACGAGCAGTACTTC. It encodes CASSVGTGSHEQYF.

This sequence joins TRBV2 and TRBJ2-5, with D tentatively TRBD2 (5 bases). The CDR3 has 13 residues. V was cut by 7 bases and J by 4 bases, with 13 bases left in between. The germline V gene encodes CDR1 SNHLY and CDR2 FYNNEI. Here the CDR3 reads CASNKLGLETQYF. The CDR3 nucleotides read TGTGCCAGCAATAAACTAGGATTAGAGACCCAGTACTTC.

This clone occurred once. This sequence joins TRBV6-5 and TRBJ1-5, with 8 nucleotides matching TRBD1. Trimming at V came to 5 bases and at J to 8 bases, leaving 8 bases not matched to a gene. The CDR3 is 14 residues long. The germline CDR1 and CDR2 sequences are MNHEY and SVGAGI. CDR3 amino acids: CASSPTWTGKPQHF. CDR3 in DNA: TGTGCCAGCAGTCCAACCTGGACAGGGAAGCCCCAGCATTTT.

V gene TRBV4-1 combines with J gene TRBJ1-1, with unresolved D. The V and J ends lost 3 bases and 6 bases respectively, with 11 bases between them. Per germline, CDR1 MGHRA and CDR2 YSYEKL. This CDR3 comprises 13 residues. The CDR3 here is CASSHSSGAEAFF. CDR3 sequence (DNA): TGCGCCAGCAGCCACTCGTCAGGCGCTGAAGCTTTCTTT.

V is TRBV27 and J is TRBJ2-1; 10 bases align to TRBD2. The V segment lost 0 bases and the J segment 7 bases; nucleotides outside the gene matches: 12. In germline, CDR1 is MNHEY, CDR2 SMNVEV (reference sequence). This CDR3 spans 18 amino acids. The CDR3 region has the DNA TGTGCCAGCAGTTTATCGAAGTCACGCCTAGCGGGAGTTAATGAGCAGTTCTTC. Its translation is CASSLSKSRLAGVNEQFF.

J is TRBJ2-5 and V is TRBV18; 9 bases match TRBD2. Germline CDR1 KGHSH, CDR2 LQKENI. CDR3 size: 15 residues. Trimming at V came to 5 bases and at J to 5 bases, leaving 9 bases not matched to a gene. CDR3 bases: TGTGCCAGCTCATCGGCTAGCGGGAAGGGGGAGACCCAGTACTTC. Translating it yields CASSSASGKGETQYF.

The CDR3 coding sequence is TGTGCCAGCAGTTACTGGGACACGAACACTGAAGCTTTCTTT. It yields the protein CASSYWDTNTEAFF. The chain combines TRBV6-5 with TRBJ1-1; perhaps TRBD1 as D (6 bases). This CDR3 spans 14 amino acids. The germline V gene has CDR1 MNHEY and CDR2 SVGAGI. The V gene lost 1 base and the J gene lost 1 base, with 7 bases spanning the gap.

V is TRBV14 and J is TRBJ2-3; a possible D gene is TRBD2 (6 bases). CDR1 and CDR2 (germline): SGHDN, FVKESK. This CDR3 has 14 residues. V dropped 3 bases and J dropped 5 bases, with 12 bases sitting between them. In nucleotides, the CDR3 is TGTGCCAGCAGCCACGGGGGAGCGGGAGATACGCAGTATTTT. This codes for CASSHGGAGDTQYF.

V and J are TRBV6-5 and TRBJ2-1; D not resolved. The germline gives CDR1 MNHEY, CDR2 SVGAGI. Trimming stripped 0 bases from V and 8 bases from J, with 14 bases between. This CDR3 has 15 residues. The CDR3 nucleotides read TGTGCCAGCAGTTACTCCCCTGTGGGCTTCTATGAGCAGTTCTTC. Translating gives CASSYSPVGFYEQFF.

The chain uses TRBV6-6 and TRBJ1-1; D gene ambiguous. The length of the CDR3 is 13 residues. Germline V lookup: CDR1 MNHNY, CDR2 SVGAGI (reference sequence). The ends were cut back, 7 bases at V and 1 base at J, with 10 bases in the middle. The CDR3 DNA reads as TGTGCCAGCAATTTACACCCGAACACTGAAGCTTTCTTT. Translated, it gives CASNLHPNTEAFF.